This T cell receptor beta chain was retrieved from a study of glioma-infiltrating T cells after dendritic cell vaccination. The data were produced by immunoSEQ multiplex PCR, yet TCRdb's version contains in-frame clones alone and is incomplete. The table lists over 90,000 clones, roughly 79% of them singletons. CDR1 and CDR2 from the germline V gene are SGHTA and FQGNSA. The CDR3 is 17 residues long. After removal of 5 bases from V and 0 bases from J, the junction contained 9 bases not matched to a gene. The sequenced sample was blood, obtained before dendritic cell vaccination. This receptor was identified in a human donor with glioblastoma. V usage is TRBV7-2 and J usage is TRBJ1-4; 7 nucleotides agree with TRBD1. The CDR3 loop reads CASSQDRHTATNEKLFF. The CDR3 region has the DNA TGTGCCAGCAGCCAGGACAGGCATACTGCAACTAATGAAAAACTGTTTTTT.